The next 4 T cell receptor beta chains were all read from a single sample in a study of pediatric ulcerative colitis. Rectal tissue came from one to two pinch biopsies taken at colonoscopy. Sequencing was performed with immunoSEQ multiplex PCR; in TCRdb, only in-frame clones are kept and a portion is missing. The sample has approximately 40,000 clones; about 75% are singletons. Material: gut tissue. The receptors were gathered from a boy under 18 with severe ulcerative colitis.

The J gene is TRBJ1-2, the V gene TRBV7-3; the D is unclear. V lost 1 base, J lost 6 bases, and 9 bases lay in between. Looked up from germline, CDR1 is SGHTA and CDR2 is FQGTGA. This CDR3 is built from 13 residues. The CDR3 protein is CASSLNGGNGYTF. The CDR3 nucleotides are TGTGCCAGCAGCTTAAACGGAGGGAATGGCTACACCTTC.

The chain combines TRBV5-1 with TRBJ2-1; 9 nucleotides match TRBD2. The CDR3 loop spans 15 amino acids. V lost 3 bases, J lost 8 bases, and 9 bases stayed unmatched. Germline CDR1 is SGHRS and CDR2 is YFSETQ. CDR3 loop: CASSWRASGVDEQFF. The CDR3 DNA reads as TGCGCCAGCAGCTGGAGGGCTAGCGGGGTGGATGAGCAGTTCTTC.

This chain connects TRBV7-6 to TRBJ1-4; no clear D. Germline V CDR1 and CDR2: SGHVS, FNYEAQ. V was clipped by 5 bases and J by 4 bases, with 11 bases between them. The CDR3 loop spans 14 amino acids. The CDR3 coding sequence is TGTGCCAGCAGCCAGACGGATTTTAATGAAAAACTGTTTTTT. Its protein is CASSQTDFNEKLFF.

The chain is built from TRBV6-5 and TRBJ1-5; 11 bases are shared with TRBD1. J was trimmed by 7 bases and V by 5 bases; bases with no gene match: 1. CDR1 and CDR2 from the germline V gene are MNHEY and SVGAGI. The length of the CDR3 is 13 residues. The CDR3 spells CASSGTGGQPQHF. The CDR3 DNA follows: TGTGCCAGCAGTGGGACAGGGGGGCAGCCCCAGCATTTT.